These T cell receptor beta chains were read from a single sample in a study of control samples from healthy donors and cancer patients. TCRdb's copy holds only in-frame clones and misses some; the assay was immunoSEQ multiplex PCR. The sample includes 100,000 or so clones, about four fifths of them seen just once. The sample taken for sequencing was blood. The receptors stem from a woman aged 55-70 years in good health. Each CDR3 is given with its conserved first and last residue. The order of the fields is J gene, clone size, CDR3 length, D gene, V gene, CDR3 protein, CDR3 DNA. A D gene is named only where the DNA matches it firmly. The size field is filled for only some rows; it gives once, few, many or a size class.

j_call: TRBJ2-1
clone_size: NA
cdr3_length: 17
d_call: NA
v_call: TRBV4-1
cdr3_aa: CASSPLRVNPYADEQFF
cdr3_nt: TGCGCCAGCAGCCCGCTCCGCGTGAACCCCTACGCGGATGAGCAGTTCTTC

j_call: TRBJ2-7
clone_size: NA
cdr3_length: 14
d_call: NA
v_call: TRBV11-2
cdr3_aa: CASSYETGAYEQYF
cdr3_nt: TGTGCCAGCAGTTACGAAACCGGGGCCTACGAGCAGTACTTC

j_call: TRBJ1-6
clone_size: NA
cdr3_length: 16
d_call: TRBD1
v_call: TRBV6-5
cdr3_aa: CASSFSGTEYNSPLHF
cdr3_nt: TGTGCCAGCAGTTTTTCCGGGACAGAGTATAATTCACCCCTCCACTTT

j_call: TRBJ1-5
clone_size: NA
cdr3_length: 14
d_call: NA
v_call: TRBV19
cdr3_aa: CASEPGDKNQPQHF
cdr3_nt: TGTGCCAGCGAACCCGGTGACAAGAATCAGCCCCAGCATTTT

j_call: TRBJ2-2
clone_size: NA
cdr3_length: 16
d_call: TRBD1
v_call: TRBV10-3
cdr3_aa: CAIRPLDRGGTGELFF
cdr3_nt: TGTGCCATCAGACCCCTGGACAGGGGAGGAACCGGGGAGCTGTTTTTT

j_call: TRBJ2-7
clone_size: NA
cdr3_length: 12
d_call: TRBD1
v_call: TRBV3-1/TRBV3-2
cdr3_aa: CASSRQGIGQYF
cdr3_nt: TGTGCCAGCAGTCGACAGGGAATCGGTCAGTACTTC

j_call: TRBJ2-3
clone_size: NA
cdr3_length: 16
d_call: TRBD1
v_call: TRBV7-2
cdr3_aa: CASSLARGPGTDTQYF
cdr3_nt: TGTGCCAGCAGCTTAGCCAGGGGGCCGGGCACAGATACGCAGTATTTT

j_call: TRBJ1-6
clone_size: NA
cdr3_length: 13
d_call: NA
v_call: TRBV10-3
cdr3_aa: CAMSPEPDSPLHF
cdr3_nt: TGTGCCATGAGCCCAGAGCCTGATTCACCCCTCCACTTT

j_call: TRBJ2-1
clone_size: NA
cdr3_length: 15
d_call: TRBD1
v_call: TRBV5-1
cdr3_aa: CASSLGTGKRNEQFF
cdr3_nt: TGCGCCAGCAGCCTCGGGACAGGGAAAAGGAATGAGCAGTTCTTC

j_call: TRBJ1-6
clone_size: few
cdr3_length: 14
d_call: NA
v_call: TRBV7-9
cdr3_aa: CASSLLGNNSPLHF
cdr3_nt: TGTGCCAGCAGCTTATTGGGGAATAATTCACCCCTCCACTTT

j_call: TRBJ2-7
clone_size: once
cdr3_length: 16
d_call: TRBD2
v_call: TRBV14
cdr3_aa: CASSSWSGSSRDEQYF
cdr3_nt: TGTGCCAGCAGCTCGTGGAGCGGGAGCTCACGAGACGAGCAGTACTTC

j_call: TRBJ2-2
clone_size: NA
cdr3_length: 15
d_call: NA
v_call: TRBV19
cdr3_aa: CASSIGTPTTGELFF
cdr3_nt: TGTGCCAGTAGTATTGGGACCCCAACTACCGGGGAGCTGTTTTTT

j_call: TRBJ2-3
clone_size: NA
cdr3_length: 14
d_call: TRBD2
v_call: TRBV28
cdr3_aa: CASSPGTTPDTQYF
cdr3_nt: TGTGCCAGCAGTCCCGGGACTACCCCAGATACGCAGTATTTT

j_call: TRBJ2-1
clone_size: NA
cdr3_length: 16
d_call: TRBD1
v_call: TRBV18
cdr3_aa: CASSPVWDSIRREQFF
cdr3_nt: TGTGCCAGCTCACCGGTTTGGGACAGCATTCGTCGGGAGCAGTTCTTC

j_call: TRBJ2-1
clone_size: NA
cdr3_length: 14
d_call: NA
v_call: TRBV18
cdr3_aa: CASSPRRDWNEQFF
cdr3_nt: TGTGCCAGCTCACCAAGGAGGGATTGGAATGAGCAGTTCTTC

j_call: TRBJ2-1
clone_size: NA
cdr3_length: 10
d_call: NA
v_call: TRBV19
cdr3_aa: CAVGWDEQFF
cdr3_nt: TGTGCCGTCGGGTGGGATGAGCAGTTCTTC

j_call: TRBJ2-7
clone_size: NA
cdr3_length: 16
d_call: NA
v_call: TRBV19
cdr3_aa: CASSIYDSPGSYEQYF
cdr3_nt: TGTGCCAGTAGTATATACGACAGCCCCGGGTCCTACGAGCAGTACTTC

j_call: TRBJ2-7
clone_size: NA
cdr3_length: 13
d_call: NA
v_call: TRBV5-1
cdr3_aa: CASSPIQGREQYF
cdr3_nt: TGCGCCAGCAGCCCCATACAGGGCCGCGAGCAGTACTTC

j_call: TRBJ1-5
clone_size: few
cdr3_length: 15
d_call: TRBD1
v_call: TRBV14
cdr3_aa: CASSQGQGPGWPQHF
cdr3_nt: TGTGCCAGCAGCCAAGGACAGGGGCCCGGGTGGCCCCAGCATTTT

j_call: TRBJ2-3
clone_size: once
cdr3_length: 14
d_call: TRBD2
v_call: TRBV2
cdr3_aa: CASNLAGATDTQYF
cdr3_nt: TGTGCCAGCAACCTAGCGGGAGCCACAGATACGCAGTATTTT

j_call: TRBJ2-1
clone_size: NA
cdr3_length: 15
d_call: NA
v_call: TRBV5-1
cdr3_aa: CASSLEAANYNEQFF
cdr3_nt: TGCGCCAGCAGCTTGGAAGCGGCAAATTACAATGAGCAGTTCTTC